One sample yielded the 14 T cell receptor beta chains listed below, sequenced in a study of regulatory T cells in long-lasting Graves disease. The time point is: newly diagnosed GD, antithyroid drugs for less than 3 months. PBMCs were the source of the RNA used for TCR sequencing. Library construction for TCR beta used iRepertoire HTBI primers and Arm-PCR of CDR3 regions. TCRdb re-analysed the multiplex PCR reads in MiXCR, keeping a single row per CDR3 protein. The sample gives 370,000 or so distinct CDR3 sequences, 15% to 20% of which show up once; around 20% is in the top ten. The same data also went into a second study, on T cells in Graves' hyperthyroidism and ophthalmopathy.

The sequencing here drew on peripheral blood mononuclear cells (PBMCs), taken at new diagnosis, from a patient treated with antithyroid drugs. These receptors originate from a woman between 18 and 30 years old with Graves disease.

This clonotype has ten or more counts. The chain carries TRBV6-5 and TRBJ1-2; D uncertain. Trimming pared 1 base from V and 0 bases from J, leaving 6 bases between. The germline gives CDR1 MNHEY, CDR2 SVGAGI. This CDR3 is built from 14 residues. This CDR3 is CASSYWGSNYGYTF. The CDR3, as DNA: TGTGCCAGCAGTTACTGGGGTTCTAACTATGGCTACACCTTC.

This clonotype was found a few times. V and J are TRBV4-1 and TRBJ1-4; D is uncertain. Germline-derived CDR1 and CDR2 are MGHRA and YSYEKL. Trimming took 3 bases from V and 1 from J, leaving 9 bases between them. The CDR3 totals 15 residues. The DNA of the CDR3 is TGCGCCAGCAGCCATCCGGCGGTAACTAATGAAAAACTGTTTTTT. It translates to CASSHPAVTNEKLFF.

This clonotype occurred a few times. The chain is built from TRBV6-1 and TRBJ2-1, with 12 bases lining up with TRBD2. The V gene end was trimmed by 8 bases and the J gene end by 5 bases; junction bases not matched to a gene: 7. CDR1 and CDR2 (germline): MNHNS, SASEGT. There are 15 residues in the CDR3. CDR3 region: CASVRLAGVHNEQFF. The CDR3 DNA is TGTGCCAGCGTAAGACTAGCGGGAGTCCACAATGAGCAGTTCTTC.

CDR3 DNA sequence: TGCAGTGCTTCAGGGTCCGGGGAAAAACTGTTTTTT. Its protein product is CSASGSGEKLFF. The chain carries TRBV20-1 and TRBJ1-4; D may be TRBD1 (5 bases). The CDR3 sequence is 12 residues long. The germline V gene encodes CDR1 DFQATT and CDR2 SNEGSKA (reference sequence). V gave up 5 bases and J gave up 8 bases, with 12 bases separating them.

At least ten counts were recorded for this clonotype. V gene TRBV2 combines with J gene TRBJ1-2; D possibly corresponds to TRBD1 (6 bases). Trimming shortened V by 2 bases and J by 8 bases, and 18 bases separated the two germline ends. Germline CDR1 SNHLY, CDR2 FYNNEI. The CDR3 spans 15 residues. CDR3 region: CASSEIYSGARGYTF. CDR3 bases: TGTGCCAGCAGTGAAATTTATTCGGGGGCCCGCGGCTACACCTTC.

As DNA, the CDR3 is TGCAGTGCTAGAGACATCTTTCAGGGACTAGCGGGAGTGGGTGAGCAGTACTTC. Encoded protein: CSARDIFQGLAGVGEQYF. The chain couples TRBV20-1 to TRBJ2-7, with 14 bases aligning to TRBD2. Germline V gives CDR1 DFQATT, CDR2 SNEGSKA (reference sequence). The CDR3 runs to 18 residues. V gave up 0 bases and J gave up 7 bases; unmatched junction bases: 14.

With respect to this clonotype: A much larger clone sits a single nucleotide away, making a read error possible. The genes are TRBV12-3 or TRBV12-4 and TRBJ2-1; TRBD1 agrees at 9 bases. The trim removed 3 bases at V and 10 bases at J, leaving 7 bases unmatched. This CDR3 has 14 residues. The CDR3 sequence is CASSFPGQGDEQFF. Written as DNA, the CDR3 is TGTGCCAGCAGTTTTCCGGGACAGGGCGACGAGCAGTTCTTC.

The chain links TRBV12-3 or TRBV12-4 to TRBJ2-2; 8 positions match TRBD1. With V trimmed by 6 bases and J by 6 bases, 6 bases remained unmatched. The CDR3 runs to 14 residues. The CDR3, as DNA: TGTGCCAGCAGACAGGGGGGCTTACCCGGGGAGCTGTTTTTT. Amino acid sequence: CASRQGGLPGELFF.

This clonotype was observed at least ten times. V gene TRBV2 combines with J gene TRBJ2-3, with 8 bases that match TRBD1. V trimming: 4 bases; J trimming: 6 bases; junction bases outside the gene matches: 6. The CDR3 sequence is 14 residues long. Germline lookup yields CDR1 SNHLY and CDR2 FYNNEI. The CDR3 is CASSGQGASDTQYF. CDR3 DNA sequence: TGTGCCAGCAGTGGGCAGGGGGCATCGGATACGCAGTATTTT.

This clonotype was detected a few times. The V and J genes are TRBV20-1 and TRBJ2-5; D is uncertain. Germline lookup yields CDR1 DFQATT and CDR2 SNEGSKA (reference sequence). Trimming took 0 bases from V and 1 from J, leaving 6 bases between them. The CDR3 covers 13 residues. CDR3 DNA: TGCAGTGCTAGAGAACGGGTCCAAGAGACCCAGTACTTC. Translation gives CSARERVQETQYF.

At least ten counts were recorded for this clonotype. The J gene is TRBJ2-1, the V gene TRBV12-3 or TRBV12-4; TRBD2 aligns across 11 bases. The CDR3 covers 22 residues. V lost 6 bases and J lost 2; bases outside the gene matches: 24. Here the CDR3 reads CASRTRTSGRKIREITYNEQFF. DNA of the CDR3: TGTGCCAGCAGAACAAGGACTAGCGGGCGCAAGATACGAGAGATAACCTACAATGAGCAGTTCTTC.

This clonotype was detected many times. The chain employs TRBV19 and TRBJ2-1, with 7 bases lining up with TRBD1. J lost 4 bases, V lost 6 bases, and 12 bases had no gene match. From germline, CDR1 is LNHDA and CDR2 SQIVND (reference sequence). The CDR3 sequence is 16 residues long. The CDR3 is CASSLTGQWSYNEQFF. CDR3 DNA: TGTGCCAGTAGCCTCACGGGACAGTGGTCATACAATGAGCAGTTCTTC.

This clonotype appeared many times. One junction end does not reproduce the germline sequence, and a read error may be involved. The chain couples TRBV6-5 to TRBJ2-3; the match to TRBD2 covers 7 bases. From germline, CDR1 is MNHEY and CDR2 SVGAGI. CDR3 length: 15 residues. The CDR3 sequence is CASSSPNSGTDTQYF. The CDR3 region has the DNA TGCGCCAGCAGTTCCCCGAATAGCGGGACAGATACGCAGTATTTT.

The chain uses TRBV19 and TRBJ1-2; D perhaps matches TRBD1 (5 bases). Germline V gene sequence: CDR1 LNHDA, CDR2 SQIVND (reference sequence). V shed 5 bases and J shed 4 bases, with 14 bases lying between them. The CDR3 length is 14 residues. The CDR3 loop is CASSGGGSTYGYTF. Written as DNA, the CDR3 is TGTGCCAGTAGTGGCGGGGGATCCACCTATGGCTACACCTTC.